This TCR beta chain stems from a study of cytomegalovirus exposure and HLA in healthy donors. General study findings and limits: HLA alleles showed associations with roughly 17,000 TCR beta sequences in a later analysis, at a 0.05 false discovery rate.

PCR amplification relied on 60 Vbeta primers (plus 13 Jbeta primers). Assay: immunoSEQ multiplex PCR; the TCRdb copy retains only in-frame clones and omits some. Of 70,000 to 75,000 clones in the sample, around 72% are singletons; the top ten hold around an eighth. About this clone itself: Its antigen is not identified.

V was pared by 9 bases and J by 4 bases, with 9 bases between. The CDR3 length is 11 residues. CDR1 MDHEN and CDR2 SYDVKM come from the germline V gene. The receptor's source is a woman aged 40 to 55 in good health and CMV-seropositive. The V call is TRBV28, the J call TRBJ1-1; TRBD1 might be the D (6 bases). The sequenced material came from PBMCs. The CDR3 DNA sequence: TGTGCCAGTACAGGGACCACTGAAGCTTTCTTT. Protein: CASTGTTEAFF.